There are many counts of the clone carrying this T cell receptor (beta chain). As yet, its antigen is unknown. The data stem from a study of CD8 T cells in ankylosing spondylitis. Overall study results and limits: As reported, disease-linked clones showed significant enrichment in matched ankylosing spondylitis synovial fluid. In ankylosing spondylitis blood, a motif of eight highly homologous TCR beta variants appeared characteristic. Disease-linked clones were CD8+ and relatively rare in peripheral blood.

Molecular-barcoded quantitative 5'-RACE produced these TCR beta libraries. TCRdb passed the 5' RACE reads through MiXCR, listing each CDR3 protein once. The sample shows more than 35,000 distinct CDR3 sequences, less than 3.5% of them seen only once. From germline, CDR1 is SGDLS and CDR2 YYNGEE. The ends lost 0 bases at V and 6 bases at J; junction bases unmatched: 2. The CDR3 covers 15 residues. The sequenced material came from blood, either unsorted or a sorted T cell fraction (not recorded which). The chain joins TRBV9 to TRBJ1-4; 10 bases are shared with TRBD1. The receptor was derived from a male donor with ankylosing spondylitis or in good health (not recorded which). CDR3: CASSVEGQGHEKLFF. Written as DNA, the CDR3 is TGTGCCAGCAGCGTAGAGGGACAGGGGCATGAAAAACTGTTTTTT.